Shown below are 6 T cell receptor beta chains from a single sample sequenced in a study of blood T cell repertoires in COVID-19. Clones were sequenced by immunoSEQ multiplex PCR, and TCRdb holds only the in-frame ones, with some missing. The sample lists over 250,000 clones, over 75% occurring once. The specimen was PBMCs or T cells enriched from blood (not recorded which). The receptor source for this set is a woman aged 25 to 39 who had recovered from COVID-19.

The count of this clone is one. The chain employs TRBV24-1 and TRBJ1-5; TRBD1 matches 8 bases. Germline assignment: CDR1 KGHDR and CDR2 SFDVKD. V was clipped by 3 bases and J by 2 bases; unmatched bases: 2. The CDR3 runs to 15 residues. This CDR3 reads CATSDVTGGNQPQHF. The CDR3 DNA reads TGTGCCACCAGTGATGTGACAGGGGGCAATCAGCCCCAGCATTTT.

The V call is TRBV23-1, the J call TRBJ2-5; TRBD1 might be the D (6 bases). TRBV23-1 is filed as an ORF, its function uncertain. This CDR3 comprises 16 residues. With 7 bases removed from V and 5 bases from J, the gap between germline ends came to 23 bases. The CDR3 protein is CASTPPGNKQGETQYF. The CDR3 DNA is TGCGCCAGCACTCCTCCCGGAAACAAGCAGGGGGAGACCCAGTACTTC.

The V call is TRBV5-4, the J call TRBJ2-5; 8 positions agree with TRBD1. The CDR3 spans 16 residues. CDR1 is SGHNT, CDR2 YYREEE, per germline (reference sequence). V shed 4 bases, J shed 4 bases, and the junction held 12 bases outside the gene matches. This chain's CDR3 is CASSPDRGTQGETQYF. As DNA, the CDR3 is TGTGCCAGCAGCCCCGACAGGGGAACCCAGGGAGAGACCCAGTACTTC.

This clone was found once. The J gene is TRBJ1-3, the V gene TRBV5-1; the D gene is possibly TRBD1 (5 bases). The germline gives CDR1 SGHRS, CDR2 YFSETQ. The CDR3 length is 15 residues. Trimming left V 0 bases short and J 4 bases short, with 11 bases between. CDR3 DNA sequence: TGCGCCAGCAGCTTGGCCACAGGAAGGGGAAACACCATATATTTT. Translated, it gives CASSLATGRGNTIYF.

The chain has TRBV19 and TRBJ1-3; unclear D gene. This CDR3 region has 13 residues. Germline V lookup: CDR1 LNHDA, CDR2 SQIVND (reference sequence). Deletions cut 10 bases from V and 2 bases from J, with 12 bases between. This CDR3 is CATRPEAGNTIYF. In DNA, the CDR3 is TGTGCCACCCGGCCCGAGGCTGGAAACACCATATATTTT.

This chain connects TRBV2 to TRBJ1-1, with no clear D. This CDR3 comprises 16 residues. The V end lost 1 base, the J end lost 0 bases, and 12 bases lay between the germline ends. CDR1 and CDR2 (germline): SNHLY, FYNNEI. The CDR3 is CASSEGGRPVNTEAFF. For the CDR3, the DNA is TGTGCCAGCAGTGAAGGTGGCCGCCCCGTGAACACTGAAGCTTTCTTT.